This T cell receptor (beta chain) stems from a study of CD8 T cells in ankylosing spondylitis. Overall study results and limits: The disease-linked clones had a CD8+ phenotype and low blood frequencies. About eight highly homologous variants made up a TCR beta motif that seemed to typify ankylosing spondylitis blood.

CDR3 size: 14 residues. Trimming cost V 3 bases and J 9 bases; bases outside gene matches: 7. The authors made TCR beta libraries by quantitative 5'-RACE with molecular barcodes. MiXCR was run by TCRdb on the 5' RACE reads, yielding one entry per CDR3 protein. The sample consists of some 250,000 distinct CDR3 sequences, roughly 10% of them appearing once. This clonotype was found many times. Antigen unknown. The source material was blood, either unsorted or a sorted T cell fraction (not recorded which). This clonotype was obtained from a male donor with ankylosing spondylitis or in good health (not recorded which). V and J are TRBV12-3 or TRBV12-4 and TRBJ2-1, with 8 bases lining up with TRBD1. DNA of the CDR3: TGTGCCAGCAGTTTCCAGGACAGGGTCCGTGAGCAGTTCTTC. This translates into CASSFQDRVREQFF.